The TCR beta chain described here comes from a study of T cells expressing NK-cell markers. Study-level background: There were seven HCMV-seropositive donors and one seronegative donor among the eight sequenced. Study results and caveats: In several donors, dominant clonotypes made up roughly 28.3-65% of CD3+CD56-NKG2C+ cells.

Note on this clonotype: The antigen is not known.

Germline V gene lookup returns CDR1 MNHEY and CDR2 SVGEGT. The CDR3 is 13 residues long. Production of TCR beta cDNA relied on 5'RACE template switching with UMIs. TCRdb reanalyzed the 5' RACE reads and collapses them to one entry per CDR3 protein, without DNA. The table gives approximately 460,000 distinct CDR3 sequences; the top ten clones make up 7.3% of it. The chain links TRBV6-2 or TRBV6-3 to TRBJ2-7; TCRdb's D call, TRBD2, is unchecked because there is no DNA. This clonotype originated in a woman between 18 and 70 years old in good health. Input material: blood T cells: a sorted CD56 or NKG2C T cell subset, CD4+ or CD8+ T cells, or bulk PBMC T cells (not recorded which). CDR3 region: CASSEPGLYEQYF.